The clone carrying this TCR beta chain was observed at least ten times. Time point defined: patch test 2, 6 weeks after DPC sensitization. Treatment noted: therapeutic diphenylcyclopropenone sensitization with weekly scalp DPC. TCRdb recomputed calls from the RACE reads with MiXCR, one row per CDR3 protein. The sample yields some 27,000 distinct CDR3 sequences, over 8.5% seen once. The sample is drawn from a study of human T cells and chemical hapten exposure. As for the study in general: All through the approximately 25-week study, the scalp of each patient received diphenylcyclopropenone doses weekly.

Here the sequenced sample was whole blood, taken in connection with sensitization to the hapten diphenylcyclopropenone (DPC). The clonotype originates from a young man with alopecia areata. Some clones in this sample may be carry-over from other donors' samples.

The DNA for the CDR3 is TGCGCCAGCAGCCAAGATTTAAATGGGGGACAGGGAAGGACTGAAGCTTTCTTT. It yields the protein CASSQDLNGGQGRTEAFF. V and J are TRBV4-3 and TRBJ1-1; 9 bases line up with TRBD1. Germline trimming cut 0 bases from V and 5 bases from J; bases unmatched to any gene: 13. The CDR3 has 18 residues. The germline CDR1 and CDR2 sequences are LGHNA and YSLEER.